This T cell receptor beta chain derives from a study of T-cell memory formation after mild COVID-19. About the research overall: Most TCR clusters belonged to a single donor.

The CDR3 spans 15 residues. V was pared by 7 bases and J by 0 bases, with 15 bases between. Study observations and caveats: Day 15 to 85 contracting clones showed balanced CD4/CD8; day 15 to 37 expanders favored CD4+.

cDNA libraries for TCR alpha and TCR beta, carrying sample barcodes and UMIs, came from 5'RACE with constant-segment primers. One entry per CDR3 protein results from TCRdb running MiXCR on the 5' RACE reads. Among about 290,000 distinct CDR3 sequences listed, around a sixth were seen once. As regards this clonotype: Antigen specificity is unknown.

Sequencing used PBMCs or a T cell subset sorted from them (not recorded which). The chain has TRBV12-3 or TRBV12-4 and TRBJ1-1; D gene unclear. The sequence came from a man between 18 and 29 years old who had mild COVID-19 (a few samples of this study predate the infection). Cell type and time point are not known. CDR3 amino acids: CASTPATGMNTEAFF. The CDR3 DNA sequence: TGTGCCAGCACTCCAGCGACCGGAATGAACACTGAAGCTTTCTTT.